This T cell receptor beta chain was retrieved from a study of breast tumors, draining lymph nodes, adjacent tissues. In the case of this clonotype: What it binds is unknown.

Using its own MiXCR run on the multiplex PCR reads, TCRdb lists one record per CDR3 protein. The sample contains around 17,000 distinct CDR3 sequences, approximately 42% of which appear only once. General observations from the study: Luminal-like breast cancer showed significantly higher tumor–nontumor repertoire similarity than basal-like. The data were judged consistent with most tumor T cells coming from lymph node and expanding in tumor. Tumor TCR diversity was below lymph nodes but above nontumor tissue.

From germline, CDR1 is DFQATT and CDR2 SNEGSKA (reference sequence). Trimming took 3 bases from V and 0 from J; bases not matched to a gene: 5. The CDR3 runs 15 residues. The sequencing input was tumor-adjacent breast tissue. The chain employs TRBV20-1 and TRBJ2-3; 8 bases are a match to TRBD1. This TCR derives from a female donor with breast cancer. Some clones in this sample may be carry-over from other donors' samples. In DNA form, the CDR3 reads TGCAGTGCTAGGGCGACAGGGGATAGCACAGATACGCAGTATTTT. It codes for CSARATGDSTDTQYF.